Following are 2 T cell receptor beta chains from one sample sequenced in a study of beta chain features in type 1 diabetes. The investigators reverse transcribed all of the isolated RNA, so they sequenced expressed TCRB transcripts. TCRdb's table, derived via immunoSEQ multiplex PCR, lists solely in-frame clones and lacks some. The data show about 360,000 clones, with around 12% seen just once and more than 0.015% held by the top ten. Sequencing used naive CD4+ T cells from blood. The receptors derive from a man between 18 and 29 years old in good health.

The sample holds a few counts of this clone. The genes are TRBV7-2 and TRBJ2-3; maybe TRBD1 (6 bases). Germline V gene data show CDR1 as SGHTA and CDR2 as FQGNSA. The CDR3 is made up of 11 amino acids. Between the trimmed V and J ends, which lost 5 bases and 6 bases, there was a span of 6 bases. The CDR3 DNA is TGTGCCAGCAGCCAGGGGGATACGCAGTATTTT. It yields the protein CASSQGDTQYF.

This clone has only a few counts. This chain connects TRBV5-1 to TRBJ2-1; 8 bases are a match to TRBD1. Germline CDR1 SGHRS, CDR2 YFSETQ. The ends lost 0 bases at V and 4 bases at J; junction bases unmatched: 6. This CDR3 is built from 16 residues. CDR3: CASSLEWTGFYNEQFF. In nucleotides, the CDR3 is TGCGCCAGCAGCTTGGAGTGGACAGGGTTTTACAATGAGCAGTTCTTC.